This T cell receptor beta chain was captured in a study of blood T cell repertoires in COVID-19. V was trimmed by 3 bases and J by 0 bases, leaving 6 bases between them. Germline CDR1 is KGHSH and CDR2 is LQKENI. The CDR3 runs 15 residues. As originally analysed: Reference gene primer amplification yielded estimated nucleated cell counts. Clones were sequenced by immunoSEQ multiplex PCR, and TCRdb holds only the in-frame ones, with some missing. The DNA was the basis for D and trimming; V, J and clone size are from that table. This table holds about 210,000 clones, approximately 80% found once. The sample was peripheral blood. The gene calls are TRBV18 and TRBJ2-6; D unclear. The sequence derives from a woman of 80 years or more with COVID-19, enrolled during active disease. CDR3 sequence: CASSPYSSGANVLTF. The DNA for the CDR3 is TGTGCCAGCTCACCGTATTCCTCTGGGGCCAACGTCCTGACTTTC.